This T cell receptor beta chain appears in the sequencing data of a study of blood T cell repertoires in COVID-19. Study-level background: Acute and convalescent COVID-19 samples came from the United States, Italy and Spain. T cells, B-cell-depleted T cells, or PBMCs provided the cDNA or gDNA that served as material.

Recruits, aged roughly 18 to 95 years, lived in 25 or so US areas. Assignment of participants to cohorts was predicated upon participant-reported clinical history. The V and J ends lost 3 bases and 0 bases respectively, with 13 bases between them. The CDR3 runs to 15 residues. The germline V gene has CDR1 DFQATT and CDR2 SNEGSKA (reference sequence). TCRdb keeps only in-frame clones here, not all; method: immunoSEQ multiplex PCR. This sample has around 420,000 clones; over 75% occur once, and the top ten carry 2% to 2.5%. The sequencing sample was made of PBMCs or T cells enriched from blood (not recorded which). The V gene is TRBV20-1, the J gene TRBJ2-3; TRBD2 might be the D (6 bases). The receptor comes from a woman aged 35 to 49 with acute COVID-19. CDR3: CSASAAGGSTDTQYF. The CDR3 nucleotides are TGCAGTGCTAGTGCGGCCGGGGGTAGCACAGATACGCAGTATTTT.